The clone carrying this T cell receptor beta chain showed up just a few times. The source of the sample is a study of blood T cell repertoires in COVID-19. As for the study in general: Samples came from the United States, Italy and Spain, spanning acute and convalescent COVID-19.

Authors' analysis steps: Reference gene primer amplification gave estimated nucleated cell counts. The protocol was immunoSEQ multiplex PCR, while the TCRdb copy is restricted to in-frame clones and leaves out a portion. The DNA was the basis for D and trimming; V, J and clone size are from that table. Among some 250,000 clones listed, approximately 86% were seen once. The CDR3 covers 16 residues. V shed 0 bases and J shed 3 bases, with 15 bases lying between them. Per the germline V gene, CDR1 is SGHAT and CDR2 is FQNNGV. The chain joins TRBV11-2 to TRBJ2-7; a weak D match, TRBD1 (6 bases). The source is a woman in her 70s with active or convalescent COVID-19. The sample comprised peripheral blood. The CDR3 loop is CASSLEIGGRGYEQYF. Written as DNA, the CDR3 is TGTGCCAGCAGCTTAGAAATTGGGGGCAGAGGCTACGAGCAGTACTTC.